This is a list of T cell receptor beta chains from one sample in a study of blood T cells in healthy people across ages. One entry per CDR3 protein, called by TCRdb with MiXCR from the 5' RACE reads. This sample yields 660,000 or so distinct CDR3 sequences, of which roughly 53% are seen a single time; more than 35% belongs to the top ten. The sample consisted of blood. The receptors stem from a man aged 60 to 75 in good health. CDR3s include the opening cysteine and the closing phenylalanine or tryptophan. D genes are given only for firm matches. The size of a clone is reported for some rows only, either as once, few or many, or as a class for expanded clones.

TRBV6-6	TRBJ1-5	TRBD1	NA	CAGSYDRGPNQPQHF	TGTGCCGGCAGTTACGACAGGGGGCCCAACCAGCCCCAGCATTTT
TRBV7-6	TRBJ1-2	NA	NA	CASSTRSSGYTF	TGTGCCAGCAGCACCAGGAGTAGTGGCTACACCTTC
TRBV27	TRBJ2-3	TRBD2	few	CASSRGGLPTDTQYF	TGTGCCAGCAGTCGGGGGGGGCTCCCTACAGATACGCAGTATTTT
TRBV6-1	TRBJ1-2	NA	few	CASRRRAGSLDYGYTF	TGTGCCAGCAGACGGCGGGCGGGGAGCCTCGACTATGGCTACACCTTC
TRBV12-3/TRBV12-4	TRBJ2-7	TRBD1	few	CASRLGTVRYEQYF	TGTGCCAGCAGGTTGGGGACAGTCAGATACGAGCAGTACTTC
TRBV5-5	TRBJ2-2	TRBD2	few	CASSNRASGLLGNTGELFF	TGTGCCAGCAGCAACCGGGCTAGCGGATTACTAGGAAACACCGGGGAGCTGTTTTTT
TRBV6-5	TRBJ2-5	NA	NA	CASSSGGVALETQYF	TGTGCCAGCAGCTCGGGCGGGGTAGCCCTGGAGACCCAGTACTTC
TRBV3-1	TRBJ2-3	TRBD2	NA	CASSQTIAGGQGDTQYF	TGTGCCAGCAGCCAAACGATAGCGGGGGGGCAGGGAGATACGCAGTATTTT
TRBV12-5	TRBJ1-1	NA	NA	CASGFGTTEAFF	TGTGCTAGTGGTTTCGGGACCACTGAAGCTTTCTTT
TRBV5-1	TRBJ2-1	NA	NA	CASSLVDLLFF	TGCGCCAGCAGCTTGGTCGATCTGCTGTTCTTC
TRBV15	TRBJ1-2	TRBD1	few	CATSRDWSSNRGGGYTF	TGTGCCACCAGCAGAGATTGGTCGAGTAACAGGGGAGGTGGCTACACCTTC
TRBV5-1	TRBJ2-7	NA	NA	CASSFDTNSYEQYF	TGCGCCAGCAGCTTCGATACTAACTCCTACGAGCAGTACTTC
TRBV4-1	TRBJ2-7	NA	few	CASSYPGTTYEQYF	TGCGCCAGCAGCTATCCAGGGACAACCTACGAGCAGTACTTC
TRBV3-1	TRBJ1-6	NA	NA	CASSQTQAFNSPLHF	TGTGCCAGCAGCCAGACCCAAGCGTTTAATTCACCCCTCCACTTT
TRBV20-1	TRBJ2-1	TRBD2	NA	CSARGASGDSREQFF	TGCAGTGCTAGAGGGGCTAGCGGGGATTCCCGAGAGCAGTTCTTC
TRBV4-2	TRBJ2-4	TRBD2	NA	CASSQPTSPEPLAKNIQYF	TGTGCCAGCAGCCAACCGACTAGCCCCGAACCGCTAGCCAAAAACATTCAGTACTTC
TRBV4-2	TRBJ1-5	TRBD1	NA	CASSLTGGPDQPQHF	TGTGCCAGCAGCCTAACAGGGGGCCCAGATCAGCCCCAGCATTTT
TRBV7-2	TRBJ2-5	NA	NA	CASSRAGRTQETQYF	TGTGCCAGCAGCCGGGCCGGACGGACCCAAGAGACCCAGTACTTC
TRBV3-1	TRBJ2-7	NA	NA	CASSQDRWEQYF	TGTGCCAGCAGCCAAGATCGATGGGAGCAGTACTTC
TRBV29-1	TRBJ2-1	TRBD1	many	CSVEFIGQGFYEQFF	TGCAGCGTTGAGTTCATTGGACAGGGGTTCTATGAGCAGTTCTTC
TRBV5-6	TRBJ2-7	TRBD1	NA	CASSFGTGLYEQYF	TGTGCCAGCAGCTTCGGGACAGGTCTTTACGAGCAGTACTTC
TRBV20-1	TRBJ2-4	NA	NA	CSARDPRGGNIQYF	TGCAGTGCTAGAGATCCTCGTGGGGGGAACATTCAGTACTTC
TRBV27	TRBJ2-3	NA	few	CASSYRRGRGTDTQYF	TGTGCCAGCAGTTACCGTCGGGGGCGGGGCACAGATACGCAGTATTTT
TRBV12-3/TRBV12-4	TRBJ2-7	TRBD2	few	CASSRGRAGVYEQYF	TGTGCCAGCAGCCGGGGACGAGCGGGGGTCTACGAGCAGTACTTC
TRBV5-5	TRBJ2-2	NA	NA	CASSPPEGFNTGELFF	TGTGCCAGCAGCCCCCCGGAGGGCTTTAACACCGGGGAGCTGTTTTTT
TRBV25-1	TRBJ2-6	NA	NA	CASSDPGSGANVLTF	TGTGCCAGCAGTGATCCAGGCTCTGGGGCCAACGTCCTGACTTTC
TRBV11-2	TRBJ1-1	NA	NA	CASSLSAAVNEAFF	TGTGCCAGCAGCTTATCGGCAGCTGTTAACGAAGCTTTCTTT
TRBV3-1	TRBJ2-7	NA	NA	CASSHGTHEQYF	TGTGCCAGCAGCCACGGGACCCACGAGCAGTACTTC
TRBV11-2	TRBJ2-7	TRBD1	NA	CASSQGVSYEQYF	TGTGCCAGCAGCCAGGGGGTATCCTACGAGCAGTACTTC
TRBV2	TRBJ1-2	TRBD1	once	CASSEGGFGGYTF	TGTGCCAGCAGCGAAGGGGGCTTCGGTGGCTACACCTTC
TRBV7-8	TRBJ2-2	NA	once	CASSPDRWVPGELFF	TGTGCCAGCAGCCCTGATCGGTGGGTCCCCGGGGAGCTGTTTTTT
TRBV28	TRBJ2-2	NA	many	CASRQGGKELFF	TGTGCCAGCAGGCAGGGAGGAAAGGAGCTGTTTTTT
TRBV20-1	TRBJ2-5	NA	few	CSARAITGHETQYF	TGCAGTGCTAGAGCAATCACGGGGCATGAGACCCAGTACTTC
TRBV20-1	TRBJ2-5	NA	few	CSAREGAGQETQYF	TGCAGTGCTAGAGAAGGTGCAGGGCAAGAGACCCAGTACTTC
TRBV28	TRBJ1-2	TRBD1	few	CASSFARAIPGQGPLGGYTF	TGTGCCAGCAGTTTTGCTCGTGCCATACCGGGACAGGGCCCCCTTGGGGGCTACACCTTC
TRBV7-2	TRBJ2-5	TRBD2	NA	CASSLHGGGMQKTQYF	TGTGCCAGCAGCTTACACGGGGGGGGAATGCAGAAGACCCAGTACTTC
TRBV15	TRBJ2-7	NA	few	CATSRDRQYEQYF	TGTGCCACCAGCCGCGATCGACAGTACGAGCAGTACTTC
TRBV7-9	TRBJ1-6	NA	NA	CASSPTTDSTGGRDSPLHF	TGTGCCAGCAGCCCAACAACCGATTCGACAGGTGGTAGGGATTCACCCCTCCACTTT
TRBV6-2/TRBV6-3	TRBJ2-5	NA	few	CASSYPGRYQETQYF	TGTGCCAGCAGTTACCCCGGACGGTACCAAGAGACCCAGTACTTC
TRBV20-1	TRBJ1-2	TRBD1	NA	CSLYRGSPGGYTF	TGCAGTCTTTACAGGGGATCCCCGGGTGGCTACACCTTC
TRBV10-3	TRBJ2-1	TRBD2	NA	CAILGGGLNEQFF	TGTGCCATCCTCGGGGGGGGATTGAATGAGCAGTTCTTC
TRBV3-1	TRBJ2-1	NA	NA	CASSQGNRVSYNEQFF	TGTGCCAGCAGCCAAGGAAACAGGGTTTCGTACAATGAGCAGTTCTTC
TRBV27	TRBJ2-3	TRBD2	NA	CASNRAGGLTDTQYF	TGTGCCAGCAATCGAGCGGGGGGGCTCACAGATACGCAGTATTTT
TRBV2	TRBJ2-6	NA	NA	CASAQGTGANVLTF	TGTGCCTCCGCGCAGGGGACAGGGGCCAACGTCCTGACTTTC
TRBV20-1	TRBJ2-7	TRBD1	NA	CSGVGTGVYEQYF	TGCAGTGGGGTCGGGACAGGGGTCTACGAGCAGTACTTC
TRBV12-3/TRBV12-4	TRBJ2-5	NA	NA	CASGPGETQYF	TGTGCCAGCGGACCGGGGGAGACCCAGTACTTC
TRBV9	TRBJ1-2	NA	NA	CASSVAGQNANYGYTF	TGTGCCAGCAGCGTAGCAGGACAGAATGCTAACTATGGCTACACCTTC
TRBV7-7	TRBJ2-3	TRBD2	NA	CASSLAAGGQDAQYF	TGTGCCAGCAGCTTAGCAGCGGGGGGGCAAGATGCGCAGTATTTT
TRBV20-1	TRBJ1-6	NA	few	CSARQDGNSPLHF	TGCAGTGCTAGGCAGGACGGGAATTCACCCCTCCACTTT
TRBV25-1	TRBJ2-1	TRBD1	NA	CASSPNRGPRSYNEQFF	TGTGCCAGCAGCCCCAACAGGGGCCCCCGCTCCTACAATGAGCAGTTCTTC
TRBV2	TRBJ2-7	TRBD2	once	CASYLWETSGEEQYF	TGTGCCAGCTATCTCTGGGAGACTAGCGGTGAGGAGCAGTACTTC